These 8 T cell receptor beta chains were all obtained from the same sample, sequenced in a study of blood T cells in healthy people across ages. A sample-barcoded 5' primer and a J-beta primer mix were used in a second PCR of roughly 6 to 11 cycles. TCRdb reanalysed the 5' RACE reads using MiXCR and keeps one entry per CDR3 protein. The sample yields 1.5 million to 2 million distinct CDR3 sequences, about 50% seen once. The sample taken for sequencing was blood. The receptor source for this set is a woman aged 40-49 years in good health.

This clonotype showed up just a few times. The V gene is TRBV12-3 or TRBV12-4, the J gene TRBJ2-1, with D perhaps assigned TRBD1 or TRBD2 (5 bases each). This CDR3 region has 14 residues. V lost 8 bases and J 6 bases, leaving 17 bases between the germline ends. The CDR3 coding sequence is TGTGCCAGCTATTCAGGGTATGAGGGCAATGAGCAGTTCTTC. Translated, it gives CASYSGYEGNEQFF.

The gene calls are TRBV20-1 and TRBJ2-1, with 10 bases fitting TRBD2. Germline values: CDR1 DFQATT, CDR2 SNEGSKA (reference sequence). Trimming removed 1 base from V and 0 bases from J; junction bases left unmatched: 12. This CDR3 is built from 19 residues. The CDR3 coding sequence is TGCAGTGCTAGAGGGGCTAGCGGGAGCCCGAGGAGCTCCTACAATGAGCAGTTCTTC. As protein: CSARGASGSPRSSYNEQFF.

Comments on this clonotype: Relative to the germline gene, one junction end is altered; a read error may explain this. The rearrangement links TRBV7-2 to TRBJ2-3; 8 bases match TRBD2. CDR3 length: 14 amino acids. CDR1 is SGHTA and CDR2 is FQGNSA in the germline V gene. CDR3: CASSRGGPAETQYF. In DNA form, the CDR3 reads TGTGCCAGCAGCCGGGGGGGCCCCGCAGAGACGCAGTATTTT. The full variable domain, in which reference TRBV7-2 and TRBJ2-3 provide the parts outside the CDR3, is GAGVSQSPSNKVTEKGKDVELRCDPISGHTALYWYRQSLGQGLEFLIYFQGNSAPDKSGLPSDRFSAERTGGSVSTLTIQRTQQEDSAVYLCASSRGGPAETQYFGPGTRLTVL.

This clonotype was found a few times. The gene calls are TRBV6-5 and TRBJ2-3; D is ambiguous. Germline loops: CDR1 MNHEY, CDR2 SVGAGI. Trimming stripped 2 bases from V and 0 bases from J, with 15 bases between. The CDR3 loop spans 17 amino acids. CDR3 protein: CASSYGRRIPSTDTQYF. The CDR3 region has the DNA TGTGCCAGCAGTTACGGTCGCCGCATTCCTAGCACAGATACGCAGTATTTT.

The V gene is TRBV6-1, the J gene TRBJ2-5; D is possibly TRBD1 (6 bases). Germline V gives CDR1 MNHNS, CDR2 SASEGT. The CDR3 spans 12 residues. Trimming took 8 bases from V and 2 from J, leaving 9 bases between them. The CDR3 DNA follows: TGTGCCAGCGACAGGCAGCAAGAGACCCAGTACTTC. Amino acids: CASDRQQETQYF.

This rearrangement joins TRBV6-5 to TRBJ1-2; weak D call: TRBD1 (5 bases). V was pared by 4 bases and J by 4 bases, with 13 bases between. This CDR3 comprises 14 residues. The germline CDR1 and CDR2 sequences are MNHEY and SVGAGI. The CDR3 is CASSSPQGTYGYTF. CDR3 coding DNA: TGTGCCAGCAGTTCCCCCCAGGGAACCTATGGCTACACCTTC.

The CDR3 DNA sequence: TGCGCCAGCGAAAAAGGACAGGCAAGAGATACGCAGTATTTT. Residues: CASEKGQARDTQYF. The genes are TRBV5-1 and TRBJ2-3, with 7 bases identical to TRBD1. CDR3 size: 14 residues. Germline CDR1 SGHRS, CDR2 YFSETQ. The V and J ends lost 7 bases and 5 bases, in that order; junction bases with no gene match: 10.

The CDR3 region is CSARDPRARHYEQYF. The CDR3 nucleotides are TGCAGTGCTAGAGATCCCCGGGCTCGGCACTACGAGCAGTACTTC. The V gene is TRBV20-1, the J gene TRBJ2-7; D is uncertain. The CDR3 sequence is 15 residues long. CDR1 is DFQATT and CDR2 is SNEGSKA in the germline V gene (reference sequence). The V end was cut by 0 bases, the J end by 3 bases, with 15 bases between.